This T cell receptor (beta chain) is from a study of PD-L1 blockade in urothelial cancer listed by TCRdb under 2017. About the full investigation: Every patient began therapy in about 2014 and was given atezolizumab 1,200 mg intravenously every 3 weeks. Twenty-five of 29 patients were identified as males with urothelial cancer of bladder origin, and a prior smoking history was reported by 18 of 29 patients. Patients had an ECOG performance status of 0 or 1 and had received between 0 and 3 prior chemotherapy regimens. Blood samples were analyzed at 3 weeks after treatment start (second dose) and at 6 weeks after treatment start. A median of roughly 140,000 T cells and approximately 86,000 unique TCRs was obtained from blood samples, and a median clonality of around 0.08 was observed. The study was an exploratory multi-omic analysis of somatic, immune and clinical correlates of response to PD-L1 blockade with atezolizumab in urothelial cancer. TCR sequencing covered pretreatment tumor samples and matched, serially collected peripheral blood taken before and after atezolizumab treatment. Durable clinical benefit was defined as progression-free survival longer than 6 months, and TCR features were also tested against progression-free and overall survival. In the same patients, pretreatment tumors underwent whole exome sequencing and RNA sequencing in addition to TCR sequencing. Nine patients achieved durable clinical benefit and some 20 did not. Under 30 patients had pretreatment blood TCR-seq, about 25 had at least one posttreatment blood collection, and about 25 had tumor TCR-seq.

The cohort comprised around 30 patients with locally advanced or metastatic urothelial carcinoma treated at Memorial Sloan Kettering on a trial protocol. Peripheral blood mononuclear cells were collected from each patient pretreatment and during treatment, giving between 1 and 8 total time points per patient. The Qiagen DNeasy Blood extraction kit was used to purify genomic DNA from total PBMCs and from tumor samples. PBMCs were collected pretreatment and during treatment and were isolated and stored as previously described. This clone was observed many times. Its specific antigen is unknown. No quality values exist for individual bases; no much larger clone is one base distant. Synthetic TCR analog templates were spiked into each PCR to estimate absolute template abundance from read counts. The immunoSEQ assay used bias-controlled V and J gene primers to amplify TCRbeta CDR3 regions from genomic DNA. Sequencing of rearranged TCRbeta segments was done at approximately 20X coverage. The original pipeline was this. Sequencing errors were corrected by clustering, and CDR3s were annotated against IMGT so that V, D and J genes could be assigned. Downstream analyses used only productive TCRbeta rearrangements, leaving out any out-of-frame or stop-codon sequences. To compute clonality, Shannon entropy was normalized by the log of the number of unique productive sequences and then subtracted from one. Fisher's exact test with Benjamini-Hochberg correction, using a cutoff of adjusted p below 0.01, was how clones that differed between time points or between blood and tumor were identified. TCRdb limited this immuneACCESS table to in-frame rearrangements with V and J called. A share of clones is missing; checked studies link under half to unresolved V genes, and the rest is unexplained. The V and J calls and the clone size are those of that table, but D and trimming were determined from the DNA. Within this sample are about 84,000 clones, with over 80% of them counted one time only. Over 7.5% of the sample lies in the top ten.

What the research found in general, with its limitations: At 3 weeks after the start of treatment, tumor-associated TCR clones in peripheral blood had expanded more in patients with durable benefit (n of about 22, p = 0.022). Improved progression-free and overall survival was found to be associated with pretreatment peripheral blood TCR clonality below the median. Because of the small sample size (n ≈ 31) and the many exploratory analyses performed, the results are intended to be regarded as hypothesis-generating.

This TCR was recovered from a man between 65 and 85 years old with urothelial cancer. Source: PBMCs, taken around atezolizumab (anti-PD-L1) treatment.

CDR3 reads: CASSVDRGEQFF. Read as DNA, the sequence is TGTGCCAGCAGCGTTGATAGGGGAGAGCAGTTCTTC. The chain links TRBV7-2 with TRBJ2-1, with TRBD1 tentatively as D gene (5 bases match). From the germline V gene, CDR1 is SGHTA and CDR2 is FQGNSA. Relative to germline, V is 5 bases shorter and J is 10 bases shorter, with 12 bases between their ends. The CDR3 numbers 12 residues from cysteine through phenylalanine. Only the CDR3 DNA is retained, 36 bases long and in frame from the first base.